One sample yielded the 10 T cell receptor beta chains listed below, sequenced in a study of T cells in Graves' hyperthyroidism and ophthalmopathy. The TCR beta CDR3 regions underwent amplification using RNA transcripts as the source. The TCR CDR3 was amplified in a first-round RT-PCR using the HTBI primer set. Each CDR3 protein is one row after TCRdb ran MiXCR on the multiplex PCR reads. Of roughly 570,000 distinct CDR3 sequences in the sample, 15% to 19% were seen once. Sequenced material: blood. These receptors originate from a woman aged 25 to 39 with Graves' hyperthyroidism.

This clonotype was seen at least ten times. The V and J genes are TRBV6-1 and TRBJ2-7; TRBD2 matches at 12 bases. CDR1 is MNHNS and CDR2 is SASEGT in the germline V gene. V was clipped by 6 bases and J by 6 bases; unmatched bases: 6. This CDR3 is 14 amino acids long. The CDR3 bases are TGTGCCAGCAGCCTGACTAGCGGGAGTTCCGAGCAGTACTTC. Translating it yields CASSLTSGSSEQYF.

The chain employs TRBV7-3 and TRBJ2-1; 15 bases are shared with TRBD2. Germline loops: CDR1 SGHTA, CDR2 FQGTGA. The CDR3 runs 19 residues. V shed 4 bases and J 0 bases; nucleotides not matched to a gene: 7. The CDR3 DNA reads TGTGCCAGCAGCTCAGGACTAGCGGGAGGGCCCCCCTCCTACAATGAGCAGTTCTTC. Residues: CASSSGLAGGPPSYNEQFF. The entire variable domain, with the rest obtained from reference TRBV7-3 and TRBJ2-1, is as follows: GAGVSQTPSNKVTEKGKYVELRCDPISGHTALYWYRQSLGQGPEFLIYFQGTGAADDSGLPNDRFFAVRPEGSVSTLKIQRTERGDSAVYLCASSSGLAGGPPSYNEQFFGPGTRLTVL.

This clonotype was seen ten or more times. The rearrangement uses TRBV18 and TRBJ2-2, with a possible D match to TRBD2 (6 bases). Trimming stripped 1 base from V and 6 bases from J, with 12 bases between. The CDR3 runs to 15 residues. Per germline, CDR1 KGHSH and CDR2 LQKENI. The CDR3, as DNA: TGTGCCAGCTCACCACGGAGGGTCGAGGCCGGGGAGCTGTTTTTT. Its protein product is CASSPRRVEAGELFF.

This chain's CDR3 is CATSRDRGFNTGELFF. In DNA form, the CDR3 reads TGTGCCACCAGCAGGGACAGGGGTTTTAACACCGGGGAGCTGTTTTTT. The gene calls are TRBV15 and TRBJ2-2, with TRBD1 matching over 9 bases. The CDR3 is made up of 16 amino acids. Germline V gene sequence: CDR1 LNHNV, CDR2 YYDKDF (reference sequence). V lost 3 bases and J lost 2; bases outside the gene matches: 4.

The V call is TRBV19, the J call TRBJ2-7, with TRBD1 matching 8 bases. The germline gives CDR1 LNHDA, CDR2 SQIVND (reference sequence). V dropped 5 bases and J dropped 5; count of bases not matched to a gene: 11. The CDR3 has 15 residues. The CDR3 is CASSAGGQGTNEQYF. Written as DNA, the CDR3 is TGTGCCAGTAGTGCCGGAGGACAGGGCACAAACGAGCAGTACTTC.

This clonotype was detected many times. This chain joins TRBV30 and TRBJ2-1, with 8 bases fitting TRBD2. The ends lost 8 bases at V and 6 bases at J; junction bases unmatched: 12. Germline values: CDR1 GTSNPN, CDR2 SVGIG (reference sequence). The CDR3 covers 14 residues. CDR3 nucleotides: TGTGCCACGGAGACGAGCGGGAGACGCAATGAGCAGTTCTTC. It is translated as CATETSGRRNEQFF.

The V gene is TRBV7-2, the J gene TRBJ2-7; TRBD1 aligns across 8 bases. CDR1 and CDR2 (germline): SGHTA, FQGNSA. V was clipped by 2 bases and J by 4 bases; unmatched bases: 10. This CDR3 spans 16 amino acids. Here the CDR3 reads CASSLSPDRDLYEQYF. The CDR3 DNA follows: TGTGCCAGCAGCTTATCCCCGGACAGGGACTTATACGAGCAGTACTTC.

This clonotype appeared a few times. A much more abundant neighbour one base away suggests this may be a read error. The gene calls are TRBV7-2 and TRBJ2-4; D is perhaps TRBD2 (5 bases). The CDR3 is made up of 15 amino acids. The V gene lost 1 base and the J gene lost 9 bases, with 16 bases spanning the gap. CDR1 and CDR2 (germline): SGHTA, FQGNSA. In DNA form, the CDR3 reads TGTGCCAGCAGCTTAGTATCGGGGAACGAAAGCATTCAGTACTTC. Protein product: CASSLVSGNESIQYF.

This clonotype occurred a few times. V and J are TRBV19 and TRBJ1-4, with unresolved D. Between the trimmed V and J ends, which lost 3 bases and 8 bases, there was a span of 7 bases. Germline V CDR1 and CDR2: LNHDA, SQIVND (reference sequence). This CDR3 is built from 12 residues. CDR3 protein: CASSIGYEKLFF. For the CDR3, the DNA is TGTGCCAGTAGTATCGGATACGAAAAACTGTTTTTT. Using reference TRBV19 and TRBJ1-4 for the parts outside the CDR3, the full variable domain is DGGITQSPKYLFRKEGQNVTLSCEQNLNHDAMYWYRQDPGQGLRLIYYSQIVNDFQKGDIAEGYSVSREKKESFPLTVTSAQKNPTAFYLCASSIGYEKLFFGSGTQLSVL.

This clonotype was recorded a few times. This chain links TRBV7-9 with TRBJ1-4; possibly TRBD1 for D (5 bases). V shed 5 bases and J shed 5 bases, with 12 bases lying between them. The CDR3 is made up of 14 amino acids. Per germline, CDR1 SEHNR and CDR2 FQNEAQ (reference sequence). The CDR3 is CASSPGRWNEKLFF. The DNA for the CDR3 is TGTGCCAGCAGCCCGGGGCGATGGAATGAAAAACTGTTTTTT.